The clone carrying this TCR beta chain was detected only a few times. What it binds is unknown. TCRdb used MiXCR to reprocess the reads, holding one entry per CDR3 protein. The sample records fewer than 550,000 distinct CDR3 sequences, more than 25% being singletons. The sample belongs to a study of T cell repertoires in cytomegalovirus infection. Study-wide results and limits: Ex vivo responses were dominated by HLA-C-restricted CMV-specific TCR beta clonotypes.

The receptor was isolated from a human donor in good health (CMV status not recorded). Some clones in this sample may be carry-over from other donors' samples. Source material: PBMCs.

The CDR3 here is CASSLGVDREAFF. In DNA, the CDR3 is TGTGCCAGCAGCTTGGGGGTGGACCGTGAAGCTTTCTTT. The chain carries TRBV5-6 and TRBJ1-1; no clear D gene. There are 13 residues in the CDR3. V was clipped by 0 bases and J by 7 bases, with 10 bases between them. Germline V lookup: CDR1 SGHDT, CDR2 YYEEEE.